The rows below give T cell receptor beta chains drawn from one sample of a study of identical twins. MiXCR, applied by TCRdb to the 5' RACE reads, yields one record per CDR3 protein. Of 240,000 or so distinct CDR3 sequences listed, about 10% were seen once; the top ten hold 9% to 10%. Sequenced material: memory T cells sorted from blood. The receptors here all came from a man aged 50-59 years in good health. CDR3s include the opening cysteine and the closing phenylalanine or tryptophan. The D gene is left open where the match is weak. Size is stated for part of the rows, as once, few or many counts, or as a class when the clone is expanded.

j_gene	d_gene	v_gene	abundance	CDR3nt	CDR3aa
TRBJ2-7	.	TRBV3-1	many	TGTGCCAGCAGCCGTGAGGGATCCTCCTACGAGCAGTACTTC	CASSREGSSYEQYF
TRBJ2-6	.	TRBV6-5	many	TGTGCCAGCAGTTACAGCTCTGGGGCCAACGTCCTGACTTTC	CASSYSSGANVLTF
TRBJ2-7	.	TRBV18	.	TGTGCCAGCTCACCAGGGCTAAGCTACGAGCAGTACTTC	CASSPGLSYEQYF
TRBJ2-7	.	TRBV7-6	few	TGTGCCAGCAGCTGGAGACAGGAGCCCTCCTACGAGCAGTACTTC	CASSWRQEPSYEQYF
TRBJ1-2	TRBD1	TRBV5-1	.	TGCGCCAGCAGCCCGAACACAGGGGGAGGTGGCTACACCTTC	CASSPNTGGGGYTF
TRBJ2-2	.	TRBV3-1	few	TGTGCCAGCAGCCGGAGGCCAGCGGGGAACACCGGGGAGCTGTTTTTT	CASSRRPAGNTGELFF
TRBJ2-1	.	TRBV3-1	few	TGTGCCAGCAGCCAAGAAAGGCAGATCGATGAGCAGTTCTTC	CASSQERQIDEQFF
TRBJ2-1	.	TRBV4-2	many	TGTGCCAGCAGCCAAGATATGCGGAGCTCCTACAATGAGCAGTTCTTC	CASSQDMRSSYNEQFF
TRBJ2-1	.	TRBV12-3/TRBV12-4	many	TGTGCCAGCACGCGACAGCTAGACAATGAGCAGTTCTTC	CASTRQLDNEQFF
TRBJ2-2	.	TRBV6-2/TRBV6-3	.	TGTGCCAGCAGTTACTTCTCCTCGACCACCGGGGAGCTGTTTTTT	CASSYFSSTTGELFF
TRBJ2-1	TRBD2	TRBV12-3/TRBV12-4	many	TGTGCCAGCACCCCTACGACGACTAGCATAGTCAGGCAGTTCTTC	CASTPTTTSIVRQFF
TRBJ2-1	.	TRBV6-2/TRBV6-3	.	TGTGCCAGCAGCATGTCACTAGGGATTGAGCAGTTCTTC	CASSMSLGIEQFF
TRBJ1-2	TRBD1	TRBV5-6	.	TGTGCCAGCAGCTGGGACAGGGGGGTCGATGGCTACACCTTC	CASSWDRGVDGYTF
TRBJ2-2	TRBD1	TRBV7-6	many	TGTGCCAGCAGCCGGAAACAGGGGACCGGGGAGCTGTTTTTT	CASSRKQGTGELFF
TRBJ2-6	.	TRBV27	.	TGTGCCAGCAGTCTAACCGTGGGGTCTGGGGCCAACGTCCTGACTTTC	CASSLTVGSGANVLTF
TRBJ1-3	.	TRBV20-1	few	TGCAGTGCTGGCTCCATTCAGTCAGGAAACACCATATATTTT	CSAGSIQSGNTIYF
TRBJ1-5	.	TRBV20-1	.	TGCAGTGCTAGAAGTGGTTCAGGCAATCAGCCCCAGCATTTT	CSARSGSGNQPQHF
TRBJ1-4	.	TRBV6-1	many	TGTGCCAGCAGACCTCTTGACAGCTATAATGAAAAACTGTTTTTT	CASRPLDSYNEKLFF
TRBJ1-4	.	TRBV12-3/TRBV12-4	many	TGTGCCAGCAGACCCCCCGGGACGGTGAGGGAAAAACTGTTTTTT	CASRPPGTVREKLFF
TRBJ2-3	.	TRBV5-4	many	TGTGCCAGCAGCCTCGGACTTGCCGATACGCAGTATTTT	CASSLGLADTQYF
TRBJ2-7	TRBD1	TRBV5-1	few	TGCGCCAGCAGGCAGTCAGGGGGTCTCTACGACGAGCAGTACTTC	CASRQSGGLYDEQYF
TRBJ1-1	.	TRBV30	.	TGTGCCTGGATTCCAGGGTCGGGTATAACTGAAGCTTTCTTT	CAWIPGSGITEAFF
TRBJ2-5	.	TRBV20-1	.	TGCAGTGCTCCGGGACACCTGTACCAAGAGACCCAGTACTTC	CSAPGHLYQETQYF